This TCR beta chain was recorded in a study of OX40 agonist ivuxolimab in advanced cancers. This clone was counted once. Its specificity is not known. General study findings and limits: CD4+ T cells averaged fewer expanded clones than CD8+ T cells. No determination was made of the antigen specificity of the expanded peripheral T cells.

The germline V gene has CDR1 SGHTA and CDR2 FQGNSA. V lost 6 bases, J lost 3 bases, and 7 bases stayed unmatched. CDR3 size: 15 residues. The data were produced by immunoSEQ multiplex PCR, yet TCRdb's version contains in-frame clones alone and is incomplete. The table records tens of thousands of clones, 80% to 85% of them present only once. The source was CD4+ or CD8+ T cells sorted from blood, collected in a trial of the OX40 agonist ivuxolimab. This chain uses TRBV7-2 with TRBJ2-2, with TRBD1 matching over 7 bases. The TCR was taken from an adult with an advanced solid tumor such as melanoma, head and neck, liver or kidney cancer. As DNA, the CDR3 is TGTGCCAGCAGTTCAGGGGGATCGTACACCGGGGAGCTGTTTTTT. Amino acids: CASSSGGSYTGELFF.